These 20 T cell receptor beta chains were all obtained from the same sample, sequenced in a study of T cells expressing NK-cell markers. TCRdb re-called the 5' RACE reads; one entry per CDR3 protein, DNA not given. The sample is made up of about 430,000 distinct CDR3 sequences, and the top ten hold about 1.5% of it. Sequencing was done on a sample of blood T cells: a sorted CD56 or NKG2C T cell subset, CD4+ or CD8+ T cells, or bulk PBMC T cells (not recorded which). The receptors shown here come from a woman between 45 and 65 years old in good health.

The genes are TRBV6-2 or TRBV6-3 and TRBJ2-3; TCRdb lists TRBD1, though no DNA is available to test this call. The CDR3 contains 15 residues. Per germline, CDR1 MNHEY and CDR2 SVGEGT. The CDR3 sequence is CASVASPTRTDTQYF.

The gene calls are TRBV9 and TRBJ2-3; TCRdb selects TRBD1, and the lack of DNA leaves this call unchecked. CDR3 length: 14 residues. CDR1 is SGDLS, CDR2 YYNGEE, per germline. CDR3 amino acids: CASSDRDLQHTQYF.

Here the CDR3 reads CASRADPTDTQYF. The V call is TRBV2, the J call TRBJ2-3; TCRdb's D gene call, TRBD2, goes unchecked for lack of DNA. In germline, CDR1 is SNHLY, CDR2 FYNNEI. The CDR3 extends over 13 amino acids.

This chain uses TRBV3-1 with TRBJ2-1; TCRdb lists TRBD2, though no DNA is available to test this call. Looked up from germline, CDR1 is LGHDT and CDR2 is YNNKEL (reference sequence). CDR3 size: 17 residues. The CDR3 loop is CASSPRRWVAGRNEQFF.

The chain recombines TRBV29-1 with TRBJ2-1; there is no DNA to check the TCRdb D call of TRBD1. There are 15 residues in the CDR3. From germline, CDR1 is SQVTM and CDR2 ANQGSEA. CDR3 sequence reads: CSVEGKTGTTNEQFF.

The chain links TRBV20-1 to TRBJ1-2. Germline V gene sequence: CDR1 DFQATT, CDR2 SNEGSKA (reference sequence). There are 11 residues in the CDR3. The CDR3 loop is CSTLKPHGYTF.

The chain joins TRBV5-1 to TRBJ1-5. The germline gives CDR1 SGHRS, CDR2 YFSETQ. The CDR3 consists of 15 residues. CDR3 sequence reads: CASSLWIPSNQPQHF. The whole variable domain, remainder taken from reference TRBV5-1 and TRBJ1-5, is KAGVTQTPRYLIKTRGQQVTLSCSPISGHRSVSWYQQTPGQGLQFLFEYFSETQRNKGNFPGRFSGRQFSNSRSEMNVSTLELGDSALYLCASSLWIPSNQPQHFGDGTRLSIL.

This rearrangement joins TRBV6-5 to TRBJ2-1; TCRdb proposes TRBD2, but this gene call is untestable without DNA. This CDR3 region has 16 residues. CDR1 and CDR2 (germline): MNHEY, SVGAGI. The CDR3 reads CASSTSGRNTYNEQFF.

V usage is TRBV20-1 and J usage is TRBJ2-3; lacking DNA, the TRBD1 call made by TCRdb goes unchecked. Germline-derived CDR1 and CDR2 are DFQATT and SNEGSKA (reference sequence). The CDR3 is made up of 15 amino acids. The CDR3 reads CSARVAARSTDTQYF.

V usage is TRBV7-9 and J usage is TRBJ2-3; TCRdb calls TRBD1, which cannot be checked without DNA. The CDR3 runs 13 residues. Looked up from germline, CDR1 is SEHNR and CDR2 is FQNEAQ (reference sequence). The CDR3: CASSYTGKDTQYF.

CDR3 sequence reads: CASSFLSQETQYF. The rearrangement links TRBV12-3 or TRBV12-4 to TRBJ2-5. The CDR3 runs to 13 residues.

The chain employs TRBV3-1 and TRBJ2-1; the D gene TCRdb calls, TRBD2, cannot be checked with no DNA. The CDR3 is made up of 14 amino acids. The germline gives CDR1 LGHDT, CDR2 YNNKEL (reference sequence). This chain's CDR3 is CASSQEGLVNEQFF.

The chain combines TRBV3-1 with TRBJ2-3; TCRdb's D call, TRBD2, is unchecked because there is no DNA. The germline V gene encodes CDR1 LGHDT and CDR2 YNNKEL (reference sequence). This CDR3 spans 18 amino acids. CDR3 amino acids: CASSQVPLMGSGTDTQYF.

The chain is built from TRBV7-2 and TRBJ2-3; TCRdb proposes TRBD1, but this gene call is untestable without DNA. CDR1 is SGHTA and CDR2 is FQGNSA in the germline V gene. This CDR3 comprises 16 residues. CDR3 sequence reads: CASSPGGIISTDTQYF. Full variable domain (remainder filled in from reference TRBV7-2 and TRBJ2-3): GAGVSQSPSNKVTEKGKDVELRCDPISGHTALYWYRQSLGQGLEFLIYFQGNSAPDKSGLPSDRFSAERTGGSVSTLTIQRTQQEDSAVYLCASSPGGIISTDTQYFGPGTRLTVL.

The chain carries TRBV5-1 and TRBJ1-1. The CDR3 totals 13 residues. Looked up from germline, CDR1 is SGHRS and CDR2 is YFSETQ. This CDR3 is CASSLLWGIEAFF. The whole variable domain, filled in from reference TRBV5-1 and TRBJ1-1, reads KAGVTQTPRYLIKTRGQQVTLSCSPISGHRSVSWYQQTPGQGLQFLFEYFSETQRNKGNFPGRFSGRQFSNSRSEMNVSTLELGDSALYLCASSLLWGIEAFFGQGTRLTVV.

The V call is TRBV11-2, the J call TRBJ2-3; TCRdb's D gene call, TRBD2, goes unchecked for lack of DNA. From germline, CDR1 is SGHAT and CDR2 FQNNGV. The CDR3 has 12 amino acids. The CDR3 loop is CASSLVAGRQYF.

This chain joins TRBV7-8 and TRBJ1-1. This CDR3 spans 16 amino acids. Per germline, CDR1 SGHVS and CDR2 FQNEAQ. The chain's CDR3 is CASSLTSGYLNTEAFF.

The chain recombines TRBV4-1 with TRBJ2-2; TCRdb returns TRBD2, unconfirmable since there is no DNA. The CDR3 spans 16 residues. Germline CDR1 reads MGHRA; CDR2 reads YSYEKL. The CDR3: CASSRGGGRRTGELFF.

This chain links TRBV24-1 with TRBJ2-2. This CDR3 spans 13 amino acids. CDR1 KGHDR and CDR2 SFDVKD come from the germline V gene. The CDR3 sequence is CATRTEVTGELFF.

The CDR3 here is CASSLDQVPQYF. The rearrangement joins TRBV5-1 to TRBJ2-7. The CDR3 consists of 12 residues. From germline, CDR1 is SGHRS and CDR2 YFSETQ.